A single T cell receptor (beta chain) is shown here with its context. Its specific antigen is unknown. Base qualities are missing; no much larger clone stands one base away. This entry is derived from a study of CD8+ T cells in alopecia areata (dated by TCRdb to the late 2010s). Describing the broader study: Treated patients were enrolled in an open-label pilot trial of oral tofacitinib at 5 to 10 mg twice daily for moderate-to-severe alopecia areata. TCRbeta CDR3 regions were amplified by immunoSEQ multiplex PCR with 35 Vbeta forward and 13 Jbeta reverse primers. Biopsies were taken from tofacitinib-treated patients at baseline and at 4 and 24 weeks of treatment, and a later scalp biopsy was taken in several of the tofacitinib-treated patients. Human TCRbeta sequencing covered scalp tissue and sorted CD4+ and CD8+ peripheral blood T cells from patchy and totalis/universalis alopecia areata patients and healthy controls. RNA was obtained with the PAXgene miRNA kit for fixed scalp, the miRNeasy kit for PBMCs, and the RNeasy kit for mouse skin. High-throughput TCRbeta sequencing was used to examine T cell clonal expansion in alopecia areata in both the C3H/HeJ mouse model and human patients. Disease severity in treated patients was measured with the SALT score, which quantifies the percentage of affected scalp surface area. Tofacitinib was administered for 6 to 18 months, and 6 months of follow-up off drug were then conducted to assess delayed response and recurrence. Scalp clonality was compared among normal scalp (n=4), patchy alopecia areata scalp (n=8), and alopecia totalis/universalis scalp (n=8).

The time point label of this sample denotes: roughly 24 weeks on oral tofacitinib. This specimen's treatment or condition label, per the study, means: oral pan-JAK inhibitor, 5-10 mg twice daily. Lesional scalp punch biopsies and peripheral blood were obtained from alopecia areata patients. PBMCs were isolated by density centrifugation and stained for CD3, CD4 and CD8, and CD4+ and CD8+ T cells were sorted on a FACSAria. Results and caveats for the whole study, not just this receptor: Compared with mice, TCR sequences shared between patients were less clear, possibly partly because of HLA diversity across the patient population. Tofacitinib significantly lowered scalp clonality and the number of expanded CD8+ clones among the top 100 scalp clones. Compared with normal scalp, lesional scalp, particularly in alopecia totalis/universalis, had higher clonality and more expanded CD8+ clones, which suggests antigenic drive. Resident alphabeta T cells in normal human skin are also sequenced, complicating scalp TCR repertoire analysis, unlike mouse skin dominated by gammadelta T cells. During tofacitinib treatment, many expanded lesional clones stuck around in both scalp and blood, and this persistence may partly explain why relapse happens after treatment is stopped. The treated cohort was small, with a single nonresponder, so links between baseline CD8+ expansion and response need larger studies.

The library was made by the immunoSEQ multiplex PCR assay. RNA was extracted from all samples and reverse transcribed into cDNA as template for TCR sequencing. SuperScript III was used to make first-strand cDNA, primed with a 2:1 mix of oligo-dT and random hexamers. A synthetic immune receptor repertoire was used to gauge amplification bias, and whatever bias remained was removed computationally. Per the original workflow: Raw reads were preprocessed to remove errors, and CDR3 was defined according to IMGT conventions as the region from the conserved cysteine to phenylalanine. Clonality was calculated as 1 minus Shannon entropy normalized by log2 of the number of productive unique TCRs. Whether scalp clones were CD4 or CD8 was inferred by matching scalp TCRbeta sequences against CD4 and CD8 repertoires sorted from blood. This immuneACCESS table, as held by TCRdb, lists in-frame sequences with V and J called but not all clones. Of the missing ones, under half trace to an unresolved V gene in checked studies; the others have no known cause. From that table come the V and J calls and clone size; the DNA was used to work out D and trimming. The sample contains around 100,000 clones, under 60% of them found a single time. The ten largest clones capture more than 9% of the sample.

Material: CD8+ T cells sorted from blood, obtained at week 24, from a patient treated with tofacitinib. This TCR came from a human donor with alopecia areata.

The DNA sequence follows: TGTGCCAGCAGCCTTATTGTCCGGGGAGGGGAGCAGTTCTTC. Translation gives CASSLIVRGGEQFF. The sequence links TRBV27 to TRBJ2-1; a stretch of 7 junction bases matches TRBD2. The germline V gene (reference sequence) gives CDR1 as MNHEY and CDR2 as SMNVEV. Measured from the cysteine to the phenylalanine, the CDR3 is 14 residues long. The kept DNA is CDR3 alone, 42 bases in frame from the first base. Germline trimming amounts to 6 bases on V and 10 bases on J, with 12 as the count of junction bases outside the gene matches.